Shown below are 18 T cell receptor beta chains from a single sample sequenced in a study of blood T cell repertoires in COVID-19. Data came from immunoSEQ multiplex PCR; TCRdb stores just in-frame clones and leaves some out. The sample contains 450,000 or so clones, around nine tenths of which appear only once. Material: peripheral blood. The receptors derive from a man between 18 and 35 years old with COVID-19, enrolled during active disease.

This rearrangement joins TRBV4-1 to TRBJ2-1; TRBD2 agrees at 9 bases. From germline, CDR1 is MGHRA and CDR2 YSYEKL. J was trimmed by 6 bases and V by 8 bases; bases with no gene match: 11. This CDR3 spans 15 amino acids. The CDR3 DNA reads as TGCGCCAGCGGGAATCTAGCGGGAATTGTCAATGAGCAGTTCTTC. It encodes CASGNLAGIVNEQFF.

The J gene is TRBJ2-5, the V gene TRBV15; 8 nucleotides line up with TRBD2. Per germline, CDR1 LNHNV and CDR2 YYDKDF (reference sequence). After removal of 7 bases from V and 4 bases from J, the junction contained 11 bases not matched to a gene. CDR3 size: 15 residues. The CDR3, as DNA: TGTGCCACCAAGCGGGAGTTCGGTTTTACAGAGACCCAGTACTTC. This translates into CATKREFGFTETQYF.

The chain carries TRBV25-1 and TRBJ2-3; 11 positions agree with TRBD2. CDR3 size: 18 residues. V shed 5 bases and J 0 bases; nucleotides not matched to a gene: 10. Germline assignment: CDR1 MGHDK and CDR2 SYGVNS. The CDR3 DNA reads TGTGCCAGCAGTCCGACTAGCGGGACTACCCATAGCACAGATACGCAGTATTTT. This encodes CASSPTSGTTHSTDTQYF.

This chain connects TRBV2 to TRBJ2-7; 10 nucleotides line up with TRBD2. CDR1 SNHLY and CDR2 FYNNEI come from the germline V gene. The CDR3 is 15 amino acids. J gave up 0 bases and V 3 bases, and 2 bases lay outside the gene matches. CDR3 in amino acids: CASSDPSGSSYEQYF. CDR3 sequence (DNA): TGTGCCAGCAGTGACCCTAGCGGGAGCTCCTACGAGCAGTACTTC.

This clone showed up just once. The J gene is TRBJ1-5, the V gene TRBV7-9; D might be TRBD1 (6 bases). The ends were cut back, 2 bases at V and 7 bases at J, with 12 bases in the middle. Per the germline V gene, CDR1 is SEHNR and CDR2 is FQNEAQ (reference sequence). This CDR3 has 14 residues. CDR3 residues: CASSLSGTRQPQHF. CDR3 sequence (DNA): TGTGCCAGCAGCTTATCCGGGACAAGGCAGCCCCAGCATTTT.

The genes are TRBV30 and TRBJ2-2; D is possibly TRBD2 (5 bases). V lost 7 bases and J 1 base, leaving 13 bases between the germline ends. The CDR3 sequence is 14 residues long. Germline CDR1 reads GTSNPN; CDR2 reads SVGIG (reference sequence). The CDR3 protein is CAFDERMNTGELFF. The CDR3 nucleotides are TGTGCCTTTGACGAGCGGATGAACACCGGGGAGCTGTTTTTT.

The CDR3 DNA reads TGTGCCAGCAGCCGACCCTGGGGGCATGAAGCTTTCTTT. As protein: CASSRPWGHEAFF. The chain is built from TRBV12-3 or TRBV12-4 and TRBJ1-1, with a tentative D call TRBD1 (6 bases). V lost 6 bases, J lost 7 bases, and 15 bases lay in between. There are 13 residues in the CDR3.

The chain joins TRBV7-9 to TRBJ1-1; D perhaps matches TRBD1 (6 bases). This CDR3 has 14 residues. V lost 4 bases, J lost 5 bases, and 14 bases lay in between. Germline V gene lookup returns CDR1 SEHNR and CDR2 FQNEAQ (reference sequence). Here the CDR3 reads CASSSSRRGTEAFF. The CDR3 DNA follows: TGTGCCAGCAGCTCCTCTCGCAGGGGTACTGAAGCTTTCTTT.

The V and J genes are TRBV29-1 and TRBJ1-1; the D gene is possibly TRBD1 (5 bases). The germline V and J ends were trimmed by 0 bases and 8 bases, with 13 bases remaining between them. This CDR3 contains 13 residues. In germline, CDR1 is SQVTM, CDR2 ANQGSEA. The CDR3, as DNA: TGCAGCGTTGAAGAACTGAGACAGAGAGAAGCTTTCTTT. This codes for CSVEELRQREAFF.

The chain has TRBV13 and TRBJ2-7; 8 bases fit TRBD2. This CDR3 has 13 residues. Losses at the gene ends were 3 bases for V and 6 bases for J; bases not matched to a gene: 4. Germline V gene sequence: CDR1 PRHDT, CDR2 FYEKMQ (reference sequence). As DNA, the CDR3 is TGTGCCAGCAGCTTCACTAGCGGAAGCGAGCAGTACTTC. Translated, it gives CASSFTSGSEQYF.

Concerning this clone: In the same sample, other DNA sequences code for this CDR3. The chain recombines TRBV7-9 with TRBJ2-1; no clear D gene. Germline CDR1 is SEHNR and CDR2 is FQNEAQ (reference sequence). The CDR3 loop spans 15 amino acids. V lost 5 bases and J lost 0, with 11 bases in between. CDR3 amino acids: CASSDTLSSYNEQFF. In DNA, the CDR3 is TGTGCCAGCAGCGACACGTTGAGCTCCTACAATGAGCAGTTCTTC.

This chain joins TRBV18 and TRBJ2-7; TRBD1 is a possible D gene (6 bases). Per germline, CDR1 KGHSH and CDR2 LQKENI. This CDR3 spans 14 amino acids. Trimming pared 4 bases from V and 0 bases from J, leaving 10 bases between. DNA for the CDR3: TGTGCCAGCTCACTGTACAGGGACTCCTACGAGCAGTACTTC. Its translation: CASSLYRDSYEQYF.

The chain employs TRBV7-9 and TRBJ2-2; D is unresolved. The CDR3 runs 12 residues. Germline CDR1 is SEHNR and CDR2 is FQNEAQ (reference sequence). Trimming removed 1 base from V and 7 bases from J, with 4 bases in between. In DNA form, the CDR3 reads TGTGCCAGCAGCTTAGACATCGGGGAGCTGTTTTTT. It specifies CASSLDIGELFF.

The CDR3 reads CASSLRVRDEQFF. The CDR3, as DNA: TGCGCCAGCAGTCTCCGGGTCAGGGATGAGCAGTTCTTC. V and J are TRBV10-1 and TRBJ2-1, with D possibly TRBD1 on 5 matching bases. Germline loops: CDR1 WNHNN, CDR2 SYGVQD (reference sequence). The V end lost 5 bases, the J end lost 8 bases, and 13 bases lay between the germline ends. The length of the CDR3 is 13 residues.

The chain carries TRBV7-9 and TRBJ1-2, with D perhaps matching TRBD1 (5 bases). The V end lost 5 bases, the J end lost 2 bases, and 15 bases lay between the germline ends. CDR1 is SEHNR, CDR2 FQNEAQ, per germline (reference sequence). The CDR3 runs to 15 residues. The CDR3 DNA reads TGTGCCAGCAGCCCCACGGGGGGGTTCAACTATGGCTACACCTTC. Its protein product is CASSPTGGFNYGYTF.

V and J are TRBV18 and TRBJ1-2; D ambiguous. CDR1 KGHSH and CDR2 LQKENI come from the germline V gene. The CDR3 is 16 residues long. With 2 bases removed from V and 4 bases from J, the gap between germline ends came to 17 bases. The CDR3 sequence: CASSPYGGRPVYGYTF. The CDR3 DNA reads as TGTGCCAGCTCACCATACGGTGGGCGTCCAGTCTATGGCTACACCTTC.

The rearrangement joins TRBV5-4 to TRBJ1-3; D remains unclear. CDR1 is SGHNT, CDR2 YYREEE, per germline (reference sequence). Trimming stripped 0 bases from V and 2 bases from J, with 6 bases between. This CDR3 has 14 residues. The CDR3 here is CASSLGRTGNTIYF. The CDR3 DNA is TGTGCCAGCAGCTTGGGGCGGACTGGAAACACCATATATTTT. Together with reference TRBV5-4 and TRBJ1-3, the CDR3 gives the full variable domain: ETGVTQSPTHLIKTRGQQVTLRCSSQSGHNTVSWYQQALGQGPQFIFQYYREEENGRGNFPPRFSGLQFPNYSSELNVNALELDDSALYLCASSLGRTGNTIYFGEGSWLTVV.

In nucleotides, the CDR3 is TGTGCCAGCAGCTTGGCCCTCTCTGGGGCCAACGTCCTGACTTTC. This encodes CASSLALSGANVLTF. V is TRBV5-8 and J is TRBJ2-6; unclear D gene. V gave up 0 bases and J gave up 0 bases, with 4 bases separating them. The CDR3 extends over 15 amino acids. Germline assignment: CDR1 SGHTS and CDR2 YDEGEE. Full variable domain (rest looked up from reference TRBV5-8 and TRBJ2-6): EAGVTQSPTHLIKTRGQQATLRCSPISGHTSVYWYQQALGLGLQFLLWYDEGEERNRGNFPPRFSGRQFPNYSSELNVNALELEDSALYLCASSLALSGANVLTFGAGSRLTVL.